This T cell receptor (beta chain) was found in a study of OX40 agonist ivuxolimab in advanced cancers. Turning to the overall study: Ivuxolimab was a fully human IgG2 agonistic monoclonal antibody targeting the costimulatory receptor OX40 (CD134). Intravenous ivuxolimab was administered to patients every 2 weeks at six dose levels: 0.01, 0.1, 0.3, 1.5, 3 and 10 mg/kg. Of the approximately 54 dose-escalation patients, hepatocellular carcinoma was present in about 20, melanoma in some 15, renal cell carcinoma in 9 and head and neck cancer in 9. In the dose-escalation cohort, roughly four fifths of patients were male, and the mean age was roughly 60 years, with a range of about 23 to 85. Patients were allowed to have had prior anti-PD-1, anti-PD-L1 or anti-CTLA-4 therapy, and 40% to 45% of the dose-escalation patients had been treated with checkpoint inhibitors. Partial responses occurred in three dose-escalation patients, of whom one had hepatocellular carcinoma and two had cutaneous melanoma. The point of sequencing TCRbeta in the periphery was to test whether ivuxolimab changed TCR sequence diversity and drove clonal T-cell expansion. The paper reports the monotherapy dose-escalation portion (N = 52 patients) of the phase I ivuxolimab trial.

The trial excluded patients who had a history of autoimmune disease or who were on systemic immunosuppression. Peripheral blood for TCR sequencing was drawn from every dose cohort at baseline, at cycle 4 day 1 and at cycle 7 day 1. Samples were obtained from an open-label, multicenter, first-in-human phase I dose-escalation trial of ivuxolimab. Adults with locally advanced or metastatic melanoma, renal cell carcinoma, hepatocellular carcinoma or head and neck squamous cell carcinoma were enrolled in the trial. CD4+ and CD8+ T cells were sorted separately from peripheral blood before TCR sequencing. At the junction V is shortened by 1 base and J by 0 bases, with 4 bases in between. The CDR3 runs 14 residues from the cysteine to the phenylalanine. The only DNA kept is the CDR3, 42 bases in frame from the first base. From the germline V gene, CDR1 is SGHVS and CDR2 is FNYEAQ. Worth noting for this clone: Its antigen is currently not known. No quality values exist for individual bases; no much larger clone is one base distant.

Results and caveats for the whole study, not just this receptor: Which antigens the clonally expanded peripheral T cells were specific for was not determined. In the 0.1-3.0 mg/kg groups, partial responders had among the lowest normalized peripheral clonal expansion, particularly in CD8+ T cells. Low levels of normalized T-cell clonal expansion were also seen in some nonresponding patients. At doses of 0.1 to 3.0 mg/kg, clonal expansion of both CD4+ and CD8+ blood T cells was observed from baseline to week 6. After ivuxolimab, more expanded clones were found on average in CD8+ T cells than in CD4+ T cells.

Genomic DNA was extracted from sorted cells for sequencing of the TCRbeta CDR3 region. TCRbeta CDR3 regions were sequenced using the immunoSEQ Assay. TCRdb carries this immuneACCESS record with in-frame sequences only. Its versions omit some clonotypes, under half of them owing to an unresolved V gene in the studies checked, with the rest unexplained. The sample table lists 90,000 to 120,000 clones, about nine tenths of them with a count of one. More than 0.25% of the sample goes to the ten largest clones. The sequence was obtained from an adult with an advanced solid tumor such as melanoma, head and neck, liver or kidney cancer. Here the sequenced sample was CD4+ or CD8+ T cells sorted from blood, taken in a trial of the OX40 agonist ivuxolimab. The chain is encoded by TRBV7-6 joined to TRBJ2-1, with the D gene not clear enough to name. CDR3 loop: CASSLEDSYNEQFF. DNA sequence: TGTGCCAGCAGCTTAGAGGACTCCTACAATGAGCAGTTCTTC.